This TCR beta chain was recorded in a study of blood T cells in healthy people across ages. Trimming took 5 bases from V and 5 from J, leaving 15 bases between them. The CDR3 runs 14 residues. The germline CDR1 and CDR2 sequences are SEHNR and FQNEAQ (reference sequence). It was with a sample-barcoded 5' primer and a J-beta primer mix that a second PCR of roughly 7 to 12 cycles was run. One entry per CDR3 protein, called by TCRdb with MiXCR from the 5' RACE reads. The data contain roughly 1.5 million distinct CDR3 sequences, approximately 42% of them singletons. Overall study results and limits: Estimated diversity across one million T cells was deemed an underestimate. Significant beta diversity loss was already apparent by age around 40, declining roughly linearly.

This clonotype has a handful of counts. What it recognizes is unknown. This sequence joins TRBV7-9 and TRBJ1-2, with TRBD1 as a possible D gene (5 bases). The receptor's source is a young woman in good health. The sequenced sample consisted of blood. DNA of the CDR3: TGTGCCAGCAGCCCCCCGACAGATTTTTATGGCTACACCTTC. Its translation is CASSPPTDFYGYTF.